This T cell receptor beta chain was sequenced for a study of T cell responses to AZD1222 COVID-19 vaccine. As for this clone: Its antigen is still unknown.

Method: immunoSEQ multiplex PCR; TCRdb's copy keeps in-frame clones and lacks some. The sample has more than 95,000 clones, about 89% seen once; the top ten hold around 20%. The CDR3 is 13 amino acids. In germline, CDR1 is GTSNPN, CDR2 SVGIG (reference sequence). The V end lost 0 bases, the J end lost 3 bases, and 8 bases lay between the germline ends. Broader study findings: Among those given AZD1222, only six or seven were seropositive at baseline. Spike regions recognized by vaccine-associated CD4 TCRs spanned the protein, led by 160-218 and 743-854. There were repertoire samples only from the period after the peak T cell response. It should be noted that donors were predominantly white British and more often female, and clonal diversity was possibly underestimated.

This specimen consisted of peripheral blood, obtained on day 0 of AZD1222 vaccination. This TCR was sampled from an adult in good health. This sequence joins TRBV30 and TRBJ2-5; D not resolved. As DNA, the CDR3 is TGTGCCTGGAGTGTGGGCAGCAAAGAGACCCAGTACTTC. Amino acid sequence: CAWSVGSKETQYF.